The entry below gives a single T cell receptor (beta chain) sequence along with its context. It lacks a known antigen. Per-base qualities were not stored, and no clone one base away is much larger. Library method: the immunoSEQ multiplex PCR assay. What TCRdb holds here is the immuneACCESS table cut down to in-frame rearrangements. Part of the clones is not present; checked against another copy, under half of the missing clones reflect an unresolved V gene, and the others are unexplained. This sample is represented by some 760,000 clones; approximately 85% of them were singletons. The top ten constitute about 0.011% of the sample. The data stem from a study of shared T cell receptors in the human thymus (dated by TCRdb to the early 2020s). For the wider study: The study investigated the way shared, self-reactive T-cell receptor alpha chains are produced in the human thymus.

Via the germline V gene, CDR1 is SGHDN and CDR2 FVKESK. From the cysteine through the phenylalanine, the CDR3 covers 18 amino acids. Here the CDR3 DNA is all that survives: 54 bases in frame from base 1. V is shortened by 3 bases, J by 3 bases, and the region joining them spans 20 bases. The sample also formed part of further work on human thymus T cells. The second study's paper adds: Immunologically healthy infants undergoing open corrective cardiac surgery for congenital heart defects in Finland were used as donors. The thymus tissue came from surgical resects taken out during corrective cardiac surgery. Biased V and J gene segment usage appeared to be present in both thymic and peripheral blood repertoires. The related research found that thymic TCR repertoires overlapped highly between unrelated individuals. The study used under ten infant thymus samples plus four related peripheral blood samples to characterize TCR alpha and beta repertoires. The cohort included six male and a couple of female infants, with donor ages spanning 7 to 244 days. After being mechanically released from the tissue, thymocytes were kept at -70 degrees C in pellets of 10-30 million cells. Genomic DNA was extracted from frozen cell pellets with a QIAsymphony instrument. The immunoSEQ multiplex PCR assay was used to amplify the TCRB and TCRAD loci from a standardized amount of quality-controlled genomic DNA. The amplicons covered the V(D)J region and were long enough to include the CDR3 and to identify the V and J genes. The amplicons were sequenced on an Illumina platform via the commercial immunoSEQ service. Corrections for primer bias and sequencing errors followed previously described methods, while TCRAD and TCRB definitions were based on the IMGT database. Analysis of the repertoires was done with immunoSEQ Analyzer 3.0 and VDJTools and included basic statistics, V/J segment usage, diversity estimates, rarefaction and pairwise overlap. Diversity was estimated using the Chao1, ChaoE, Efron-Thisted, Shannon and inverse Simpson indices, and was also estimated on datasets down-sampled to the size of the smallest sample. Repertoire overlap used strict matching of CDR3 nucleotide sequence, V gene and J gene, with Jaccard-based multidimensional scaling clustering. On average, thymus samples gave about 750,000 unique TCRB clonotypes, whereas blood samples gave about 84,000.

The clonotype was recovered from a girl in the first two years of life with a congenital heart defect. Donor details come from another sample of the same person, matched by shared clones. The chain is encoded by TRBV14 joined to TRBJ2-2; TRBD1 is perhaps the D gene, given 5 matching bases. The sample consisted of thymocytes. The CDR3 protein: CASSHPHNNGADTGELFF. At the DNA level, the sequence is TGTGCCAGCAGCCACCCACATAATAATGGGGCCGACACCGGGGAGCTGTTTTTT.